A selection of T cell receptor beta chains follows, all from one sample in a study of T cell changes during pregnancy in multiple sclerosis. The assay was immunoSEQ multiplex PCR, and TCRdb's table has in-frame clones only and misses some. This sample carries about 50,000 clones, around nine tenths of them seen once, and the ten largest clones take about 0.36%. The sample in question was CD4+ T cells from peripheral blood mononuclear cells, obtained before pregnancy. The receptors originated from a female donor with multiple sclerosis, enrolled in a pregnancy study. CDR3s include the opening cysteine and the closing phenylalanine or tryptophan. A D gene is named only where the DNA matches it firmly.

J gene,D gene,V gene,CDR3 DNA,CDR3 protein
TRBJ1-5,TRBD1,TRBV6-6,TGTGCCAGCAGTTACAACCGGGACAGAAATCAGCCCCAGCATTTT,CASSYNRDRNQPQHF
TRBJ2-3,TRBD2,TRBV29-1,TGCAGCGCAACTAGCGGGAGCCCAGATACGCAGTATTTT,CSATSGSPDTQYF
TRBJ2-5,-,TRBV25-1,TGTGCCAGCAGTGTCGGCGGACAAGAGACCCAGTACTTC,CASSVGGQETQYF
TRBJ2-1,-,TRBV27,TGTGCCAGCCGGTTTTTACCGGGTTCTTACAATGAGCAGTTCTTC,CASRFLPGSYNEQFF
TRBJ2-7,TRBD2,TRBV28,TGTGCCAGCAGTTCCGGACTAGCGGGAGTTCTTTACGAGCAGTACTTC,CASSSGLAGVLYEQYF
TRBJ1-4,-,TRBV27,TGTGCCAGCAGACAGGGAGGGACTAATGAAAAACTGTTTTTT,CASRQGGTNEKLFF
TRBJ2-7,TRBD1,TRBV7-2,TGTGCCAGCAGCTTCACCGGGACAGGCAGAAGGGAGCAGTACTTC,CASSFTGTGRREQYF
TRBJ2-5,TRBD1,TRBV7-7,TGTGCCAGCAGCTACACAGGGGCCCAAGAGACCCAGTACTTC,CASSYTGAQETQYF
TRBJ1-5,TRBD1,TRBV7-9,TGTGCCAGCAGCTCAGGGTGGGGACAGGGGAGGCAGCCCCAGCATTTT,CASSSGWGQGRQPQHF
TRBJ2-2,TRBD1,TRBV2,TGTGCCAGCAGAGCTGGACAGGGCAACACCGGGGAGCTGTTTTTT,CASRAGQGNTGELFF
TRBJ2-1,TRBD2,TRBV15,TGTGCCACCAGCAGAGACCCGTCGCTAGCGGGAGTCGGGAATGAGCAGTTCTTC,CATSRDPSLAGVGNEQFF
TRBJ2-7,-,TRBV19,TGTGCCAGTAGTATCGGCAGGGGTGGTTACGAGCAGTACTTC,CASSIGRGGYEQYF
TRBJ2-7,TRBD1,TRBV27,TGTGCCAGCAGTTTAGGGACAGTAACCTACGAGCAGTACTTC,CASSLGTVTYEQYF
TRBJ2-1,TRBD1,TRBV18,TGTGCCAGCTCACCATCGGAACAGGGGTTGCTCAATGAGCAGTTCTTC,CASSPSEQGLLNEQFF
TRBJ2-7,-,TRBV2,TGTGCCAGCAGTGAAAAACCGGGACTGAGCTCCTACGAGCAGTACTTC,CASSEKPGLSSYEQYF
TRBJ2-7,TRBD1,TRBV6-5,TGTGCCAGCAGTCAGGGACAGTCCTACGAGCAGTACTTC,CASSQGQSYEQYF
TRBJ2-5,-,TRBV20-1,TGCAGTGCTAGCCCCAGGGAGACCCAGTACTTC,CSASPRETQYF
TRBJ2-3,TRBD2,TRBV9,TGTGCCAGCAGCCCACTAGCGGGAACCGCAGATACGCAGTATTTT,CASSPLAGTADTQYF
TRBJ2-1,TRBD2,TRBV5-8,TGTGCCAGCAGCTTGGAGGGTCTAGCGGGAGAGAGGCATGAGCAGTTCTTC,CASSLEGLAGERHEQFF
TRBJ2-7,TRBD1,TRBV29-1,TGCAGCGTTCCCCAGGGGGCTGTCCGATACGAGCAGTACTTC,CSVPQGAVRYEQYF
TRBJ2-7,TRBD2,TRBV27,TGTGCCAGCAGTTCCGGACTAGGGCGCTCCTACGAGCAGTACTTC,CASSSGLGRSYEQYF
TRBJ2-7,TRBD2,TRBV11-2,TGTGCCAGCAGCCCCGGAGGCGGGAGGTCGGACGAGCAGTACTTC,CASSPGGGRSDEQYF
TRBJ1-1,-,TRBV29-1,TGCAGCGTCACGTGGGGACAGAACACTGAAGCTTTCTTT,CSVTWGQNTEAFF
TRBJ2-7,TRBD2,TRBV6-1,TGTGCCAGCAGTGAGACTAGCGGGAACTCCTACGAGCAGTACTTC,CASSETSGNSYEQYF
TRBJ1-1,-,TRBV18,TGTGCCAGCTCACCAGCGAAGAACACTGAAGCTTTCTTT,CASSPAKNTEAFF
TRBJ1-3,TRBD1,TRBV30,TGTGCGGGGACAGTGACTGGAAACACCATATATTTT,CAGTVTGNTIYF
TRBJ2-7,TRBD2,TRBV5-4,TGTGCCAGCAGCGGGGTTAGCGGGAAAGGATTACAGCAGTACTTC,CASSGVSGKGLQQYF
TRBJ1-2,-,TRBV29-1,TGCAGCGTTGATCGGCCGGGTGCCGTATTGGGCTACACCTTC,CSVDRPGAVLGYTF
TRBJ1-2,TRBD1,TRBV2,TGTGCCAGCAGTCGGGGACAGGGTCCCTACGGCTACACCTTC,CASSRGQGPYGYTF
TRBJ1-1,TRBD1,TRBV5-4,TGTGCCAGCAGCGCCCAGCTGGGACAGCCGAGCACTGAAGAAGCTTTCTTT,CASSAQLGQPSTEEAFF
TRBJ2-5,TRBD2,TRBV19,TGTGCCAGTACCTCTCGGGGGGGCTTCCTAGAGACCCAGTACTTC,CASTSRGGFLETQYF
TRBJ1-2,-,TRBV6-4,TGTGCCAGCAGTGTGGGAGCAGGAGCTAACTATGGCTACACCTTC,CASSVGAGANYGYTF
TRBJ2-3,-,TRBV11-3,TGTGCCAGCAGCTCGGGACTTGCCACAGATACGCAGTATTTT,CASSSGLATDTQYF
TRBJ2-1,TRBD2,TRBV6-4,TGTGCCAGCAGTGACAGACTAGCGGGAAGGAAAAATAGGCAGTTCTTC,CASSDRLAGRKNRQFF
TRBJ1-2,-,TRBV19,TGTGCCAGTAGCGTACGCCAGGGGTGGGACTACACCTTC,CASSVRQGWDYTF
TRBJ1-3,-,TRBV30,TGTGCCTGGAGCCAACTATATCTCTCTGGAAACACCATATATTTT,CAWSQLYLSGNTIYF
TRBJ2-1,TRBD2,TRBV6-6,TGTGCCAGCAGTCCCGGGACTAGTTGGGGCAATGAGCAGTTCTTC,CASSPGTSWGNEQFF
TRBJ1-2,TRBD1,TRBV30,TGTGCCTGGAGTTGGCTTCGGACAGGGTCCTATGGCTACACCTTC,CAWSWLRTGSYGYTF